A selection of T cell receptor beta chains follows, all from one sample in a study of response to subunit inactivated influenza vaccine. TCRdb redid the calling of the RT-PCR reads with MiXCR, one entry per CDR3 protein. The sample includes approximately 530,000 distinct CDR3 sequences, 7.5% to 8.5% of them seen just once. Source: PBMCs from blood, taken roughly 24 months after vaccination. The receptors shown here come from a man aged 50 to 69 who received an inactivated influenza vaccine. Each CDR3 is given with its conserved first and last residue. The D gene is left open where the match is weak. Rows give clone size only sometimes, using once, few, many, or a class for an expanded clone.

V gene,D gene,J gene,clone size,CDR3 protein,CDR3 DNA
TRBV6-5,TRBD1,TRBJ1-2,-,CASSYSVGQGDYGYTF,TGTGCCAGCAGTTACTCGGTCGGACAGGGGGACTATGGCTACACCTTC
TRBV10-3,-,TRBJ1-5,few,CAISEGGAGNQPQHF,TGTGCCATCAGTGAAGGGGGGGCCGGGAATCAGCCCCAGCATTTT
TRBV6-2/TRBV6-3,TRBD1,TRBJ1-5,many,CASRTGQGIGNQPQHF,TGTGCCAGCAGAACGGGACAGGGGATCGGTAATCAGCCCCAGCATTTT
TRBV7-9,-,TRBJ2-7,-,CASSLGHSPYYEQYF,TGTGCCAGCAGCTTGGGTCATTCCCCCTACTACGAGCAGTACTTC
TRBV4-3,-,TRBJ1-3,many,CASSQTGSGNTIYF,TGTGCCAGCAGCCAAACAGGGTCCGGAAACACCATATATTTT
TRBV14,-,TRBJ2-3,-,CASSPFSRTYTDTQYF,TGTGCCAGCAGCCCCTTCTCCCGAACCTACACAGATACGCAGTATTTT
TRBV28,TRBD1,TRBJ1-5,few,CASSSRQGAQPQHF,TGTGCCAGCAGTTCAAGACAGGGGGCACAGCCCCAGCATTTT
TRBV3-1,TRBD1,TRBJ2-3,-,CASSRRTGRPFVSQYF,TGTGCCAGCAGCCGTAGGACAGGGCGTCCCTTCGTGTCGCAGTATTTT
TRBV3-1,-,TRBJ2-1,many,CASSEATRNNEQFF,TGTGCCAGCAGCGAAGCGACTAGAAATAATGAGCAGTTCTTC
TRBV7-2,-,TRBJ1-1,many,CASRPGPGDTEAFF,TGTGCCAGCAGGCCCGGACCGGGGGACACTGAAGCTTTCTTT
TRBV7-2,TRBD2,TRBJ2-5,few,CASSLNLAGLGTQYF,TGTGCCAGCAGCTTAAACCTAGCGGGACTGGGGACCCAGTACTTC
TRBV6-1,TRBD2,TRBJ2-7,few,CAAGTSGVPYEQYF,TGTGCCGCCGGGACTAGCGGGGTGCCCTACGAGCAGTACTTC
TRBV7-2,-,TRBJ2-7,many,CASSATYEQYF,TGTGCCAGCAGCGCGACCTACGAGCAGTACTTC
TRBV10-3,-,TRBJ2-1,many,CAISESDHPGRQFF,TGTGCCATCAGTGAGTCGGATCACCCTGGGAGGCAGTTCTTC
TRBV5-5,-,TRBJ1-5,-,CASSLVVNSNQPQHF,TGTGCCAGCAGCTTGGTCGTTAATAGCAATCAGCCCCAGCATTTT
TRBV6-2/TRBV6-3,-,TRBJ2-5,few,CASSYLVYTDTRGETQYF,TGTGCCAGCAGTTACCTCGTGTATACGGACACCAGGGGAGAGACCCAGTACTTC
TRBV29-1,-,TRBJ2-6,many,CSVKDVSGANVLTF,TGCAGCGTTAAGGACGTCTCTGGGGCCAACGTCCTGACTTTC
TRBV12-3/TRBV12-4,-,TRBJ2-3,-,CASSFRSEVTQYF,TGTGCCAGCAGTTTCAGGTCGGAGGTTACGCAGTATTTT
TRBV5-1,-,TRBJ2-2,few,CASSFNAGELFF,TGCGCCAGCAGCTTCAATGCCGGGGAGCTGTTTTTT
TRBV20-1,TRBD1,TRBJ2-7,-,CSAHPGQEFEQYF,TGCAGTGCCCACCCGGGACAGGAGTTCGAGCAGTACTTC
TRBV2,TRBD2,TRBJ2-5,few,CASSGLAERGETQYF,TGTGCCAGCAGTGGACTAGCGGAGAGGGGAGAGACCCAGTACTTC
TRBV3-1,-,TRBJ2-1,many,CASSQAFEQFF,TGTGCCAGCAGCCAAGCCTTTGAGCAGTTCTTC
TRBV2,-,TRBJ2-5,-,CASRYRQEETQYF,TGTGCCAGCAGGTACCGACAGGAAGAGACCCAGTACTTC
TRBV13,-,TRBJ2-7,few,CASSTPSSYEQYF,TGTGCCAGCAGCACCCCGAGCTCCTACGAGCAGTACTTC
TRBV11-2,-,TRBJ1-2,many,CASSHRDFLETSYYGYTF,TGTGCCAGCAGCCACCGGGACTTTTTAGAGACCTCGTACTATGGCTACACCTTC
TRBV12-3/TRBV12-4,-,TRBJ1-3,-,CASSLNADSGNTIYF,TGTGCCAGCAGTTTGAACGCGGACTCTGGAAACACCATATATTTT